These 27 T cell receptor beta chains came from one sample sequenced in a study of cytomegalovirus exposure and HLA in healthy donors. PCR amplification relied on 60 Vbeta primers (plus 13 Jbeta primers). Sequenced by immunoSEQ multiplex PCR; TCRdb stores in-frame clones only, minus some. The sample holds about 190,000 clones, roughly 77% seen once. The source material was PBMCs. The origin of the receptors is a man aged 25 to 40 in good health and CMV-seropositive.

The rearrangement uses TRBV5-1 and TRBJ1-6; a possible D gene is TRBD1 (6 bases). Germline V gene data show CDR1 as SGHRS and CDR2 as YFSETQ. V gave up 2 bases and J gave up 11 bases, with 20 bases separating them. The CDR3 spans 16 residues. The CDR3 sequence is CASSFSDPDSRTPLHF. CDR3 bases: TGCGCCAGCAGCTTCTCGGACCCGGACAGCAGAACACCCCTCCACTTT.

The chain has TRBV18 and TRBJ2-5, with D tentatively TRBD2 (5 bases). The germline CDR1 and CDR2 sequences are KGHSH and LQKENI. The CDR3 consists of 16 residues. Trimming removed 0 bases at V and 2 bases at J, with 13 bases between. The CDR3 region is CASSPPNFRGQETQYF. The CDR3 DNA reads TGTGCCAGCTCACCACCCAACTTTCGGGGTCAAGAGACCCAGTACTTC.

This rearrangement joins TRBV7-2 to TRBJ1-3; D is uncertain. This CDR3 comprises 15 residues. The germline V and J ends were trimmed by 0 bases and 2 bases, with 8 bases remaining between them. The germline gives CDR1 SGHTA, CDR2 FQGNSA. This chain's CDR3 is CASSLATATGNTIYF. The CDR3 DNA is TGTGCCAGCAGCTTAGCTACAGCCACTGGAAACACCATATATTTT.

As regards this clone: This sample also contains other DNA sequences that code for the same CDR3. This chain uses TRBV18 with TRBJ1-1; TRBD1 matches at 7 bases. Germline V gene sequence: CDR1 KGHSH, CDR2 LQKENI. The length of the CDR3 is 18 residues. The J segment lost 5 bases and the V segment lost 6 bases, leaving 21 bases of the junction unmatched. The CDR3 is CASSPGQGGAGRRTEAFF. The DNA of the CDR3 is TGTGCCAGCTCTCCGGGGCAGGGGGGCGCAGGTCGTAGGACTGAAGCTTTCTTT.

The chain links TRBV27 to TRBJ2-3, with D hard to call. The CDR3 is 14 amino acids. Trimming removed 7 bases from V and 2 bases from J, with 13 bases in between. Looked up from germline, CDR1 is MNHEY and CDR2 is SMNVEV (reference sequence). As DNA, the CDR3 is TGTGCCAGCACCCCAACTCCTATCACAGATACGCAGTATTTT. Translation gives CASTPTPITDTQYF.

This chain connects TRBV30 to TRBJ1-5, with a possible D match to TRBD1 (5 bases). This CDR3 contains 14 residues. CDR1 is GTSNPN and CDR2 is SVGIG in the germline V gene (reference sequence). V was cut by 3 bases and J by 7 bases, with 16 bases left in between. The CDR3 sequence: CAWSADITIQPQHF. In DNA, the CDR3 is TGTGCCTGGAGCGCGGACATAACTATACAGCCCCAGCATTTT.

This clone showed up just once. The J gene is TRBJ2-1, the V gene TRBV27; TRBD1 might be the D (6 bases). CDR1 and CDR2 (germline): MNHEY, SMNVEV (reference sequence). The CDR3 is 14 residues long. V lost 5 bases and J lost 10, with 18 bases in between. CDR3 in amino acids: CASSPRERGYEQFF. DNA for the CDR3: TGTGCCAGCAGTCCCAGAGAAAGGGGGTACGAGCAGTTCTTC.

The rearrangement links TRBV15 to TRBJ2-3; maybe TRBD2 (5 bases). V dropped 1 base and J dropped 0 bases, with 8 bases sitting between them. Germline CDR1 and CDR2: LNHNV and YYDKDF (reference sequence). This CDR3 is built from 15 residues. CDR3 sequence reads: CATSRGPGSTDTQYF. CDR3 DNA: TGTGCCACCAGCAGAGGCCCGGGAAGCACAGATACGCAGTATTTT. Supplemented by reference TRBV15 and TRBJ2-3, the full variable domain reads DAMVIQNPRYQVTQFGKPVTLSCSQTLNHNVMYWYQQKSSQAPKLLFHYYDKDFNNEADTPDNFQSRRPNTSFCFLDIRSPGLGDTAMYLCATSRGPGSTDTQYFGPGTRLTVL.

The chain has TRBV10-3 and TRBJ1-2; tentative D call: TRBD1 (6 bases). Trimming removed 0 bases at V and 7 bases at J, with 15 bases between. The CDR3 is 15 residues long. The germline V gene encodes CDR1 ENHRY and CDR2 SYGVKD. CDR3 DNA sequence: TGTGCCATCAGTGAGTCCAGGTCAGGGGACGGTGGCTACACCTTC. It yields the protein CAISESRSGDGGYTF.

This clone occurred a few times. The rearrangement links TRBV18 to TRBJ1-3; D possibly corresponds to TRBD1 (5 bases). V lost 6 bases and J lost 2, with 14 bases in between. Germline V gene data show CDR1 as KGHSH and CDR2 as LQKENI. The CDR3 covers 15 residues. The CDR3 is CASSPGSGPGNTIYF. The CDR3 region has the DNA TGTGCCAGCTCCCCAGGATCAGGGCCTGGAAACACCATATATTTT.

This chain joins TRBV9 and TRBJ2-5, with D perhaps matching TRBD1 (5 bases). The V end lost 4 bases, the J end lost 2 bases, and 12 bases lay between the germline ends. Germline CDR1 is SGDLS and CDR2 is YYNGEE. This CDR3 contains 14 residues. The CDR3 sequence: CASSLGPWQETQYF. The CDR3, as DNA: TGTGCCAGCAGCCTGGGGCCCTGGCAAGAGACCCAGTACTTC.

This rearrangement joins TRBV6-5 to TRBJ2-3; the match to TRBD2 covers 8 bases. Per germline, CDR1 MNHEY and CDR2 SVGAGI. The CDR3 is made up of 16 amino acids. The V and J ends lost 4 bases and 6 bases, in that order; junction bases with no gene match: 12. CDR3 protein: CASSSNRLARPDTQYF. The CDR3 DNA sequence: TGTGCCAGCAGTTCCAACAGACTAGCGAGACCCGATACGCAGTATTTT.

Turning to this clone: Other DNA sequences in the same sample also yield this CDR3. The chain carries TRBV27 and TRBJ1-1; 7 bases map to TRBD1. Germline V CDR1 and CDR2: MNHEY, SMNVEV (reference sequence). Unmatched junction bases numbered 10, after V lost 5 bases and J lost 4 bases. The CDR3 extends over 15 amino acids. The CDR3 nucleotides read TGTGCCAGCAGTCCAAGGACAGGACCTGCCACTGAAGCTTTCTTT. Its translation is CASSPRTGPATEAFF.

This clone has more than one count but fewer than ten. The V gene is TRBV2, the J gene TRBJ1-2; TRBD1 matches 10 bases. CDR1 is SNHLY, CDR2 FYNNEI, per germline. The CDR3 spans 13 residues. CDR3 DNA sequence: TGTGCTCTCGTCGACAGGGGGCGCGTTGGCTACACCTTC. It specifies CALVDRGRVGYTF.

This chain links TRBV9 with TRBJ2-7, with D maybe TRBD2 (5 bases). The V and J ends lost 6 bases and 5 bases respectively, with 12 bases between them. This CDR3 comprises 12 residues. Germline assignment: CDR1 SGDLS and CDR2 YYNGEE. The CDR3 sequence is CASNVSGHEQYF. The CDR3 DNA follows: TGTGCCAGCAACGTGAGCGGCCACGAGCAGTACTTC. The full variable domain, completed using reference TRBV9 and TRBJ2-7, is DSGVTQTPKHLITATGQRVTLRCSPRSGDLSVYWYQQSLDQGLQFLIQYYNGEERAKGNILERFSAQQFPDLHSELNLSSLELGDSALYFCASNVSGHEQYFGPGTRLTVT.

The chain couples TRBV4-3 to TRBJ2-3; 8 nucleotides match TRBD2. V was pared by 8 bases and J by 6 bases, with 7 bases of the junction left unmatched. The germline V gene has CDR1 LGHNA and CDR2 YSLEER. The CDR3 extends over 13 amino acids. CDR3 in DNA: TGCGCCAGCCCTATAGCGGGACGCGATACGCAGTATTTT. It is translated as CASPIAGRDTQYF.

This clone was counted once. This sequence joins TRBV19 and TRBJ1-2; tentatively, D is TRBD1 (6 bases). Germline V gene lookup returns CDR1 LNHDA and CDR2 SQIVND (reference sequence). With 6 bases removed from V and 4 bases from J, the gap between germline ends came to 15 bases. This CDR3 spans 14 amino acids. The CDR3 nucleotides are TGTGCCAGTAGCCCGGACAGATGGGCCTATGGCTACACCTTC. Amino acids: CASSPDRWAYGYTF.

J is TRBJ2-2 and V is TRBV5-1; 13 bases match TRBD2. The V segment lost 4 bases and the J segment 4 bases; nucleotides outside the gene matches: 4. The CDR3 runs to 16 residues. Germline V gene sequence: CDR1 SGHRS, CDR2 YFSETQ. The CDR3 DNA is TGCGCCAGCAGCCCAAGACTAGCGGGAGGCACCGGGGAGCTGTTTTTT. Encoded protein: CASSPRLAGGTGELFF.

This chain links TRBV19 with TRBJ2-1; TRBD2 matches at 15 bases. The CDR3 has 15 amino acids. After removal of 8 bases from V and 7 bases from J, the junction contained 6 bases not matched to a gene. Germline V gene data show CDR1 as LNHDA and CDR2 as SQIVND (reference sequence). CDR3 sequence (DNA): TGTGCCAGTGAGCGAGGGACTAGCGGGAGGAATGAGCAGTTCTTC. It translates to CASERGTSGRNEQFF.

This chain uses TRBV19 with TRBJ2-3; D is unresolved. Germline CDR1 LNHDA, CDR2 SQIVND (reference sequence). V lost 3 bases to trimming and J lost 5 bases, with 12 bases between them. The length of the CDR3 is 14 residues. CDR3 in DNA: TGTGCCAGTAGTATTCCCCGCCGAGTAGATACGCAGTATTTT. It specifies CASSIPRRVDTQYF.

The chain uses TRBV20-1 and TRBJ1-2; 7 bases fit TRBD1. CDR1 DFQATT and CDR2 SNEGSKA come from the germline V gene (reference sequence). The CDR3 extends over 11 amino acids. Trimming cost V 5 bases and J 8 bases; bases outside gene matches: 5. The CDR3 sequence is CSAADRAGYTF. Here the CDR3 DNA reads TGCAGTGCTGCTGACAGGGCCGGCTACACCTTC.

This chain joins TRBV10-3 and TRBJ1-1, with D perhaps TRBD1 (5 bases). The CDR3 has 17 residues. Germline assignment: CDR1 ENHRY and CDR2 SYGVKD. V dropped 0 bases and J dropped 1 base, with 15 bases sitting between them. CDR3 region: CAISESGQRLSNTEAFF. As DNA, the CDR3 is TGTGCCATCAGTGAGTCGGGGCAGAGACTTTCGAACACTGAAGCTTTCTTT.

This sequence joins TRBV15 and TRBJ1-3, with no clear D. The CDR3 runs 17 residues. CDR1 is LNHNV and CDR2 is YYDKDF in the germline V gene (reference sequence). V lost 0 bases and J lost 0, with 12 bases in between. CDR3 bases: TGTGCCACCAGCAGAGATATAGCTCCCCGCTCTGGAAACACCATATATTTT. Translating it yields CATSRDIAPRSGNTIYF.

The rearrangement links TRBV11-1 to TRBJ2-5; 7 positions match TRBD1. The trim removed 5 bases at V and 5 bases at J, leaving 11 bases unmatched. The CDR3 spans 15 residues. CDR1 is SGHAT, CDR2 FQDESV, per germline (reference sequence). This CDR3 is CASSPRATGRETQYF. CDR3 DNA sequence: TGTGCCAGCAGCCCCCGTGCGACAGGGCGGGAGACCCAGTACTTC.

This chain links TRBV19 with TRBJ2-3, with D possibly matching TRBD2 (5 bases). CDR1 and CDR2 from the germline V gene are LNHDA and SQIVND (reference sequence). The V gene lost 3 bases and the J gene lost 5 bases, with 9 bases spanning the gap. The CDR3 runs 13 residues. The CDR3 bases are TGTGCCAGTAGTATGACCGGGGTAGATACGCAGTATTTT. As protein: CASSMTGVDTQYF.

The chain has TRBV28 and TRBJ2-7; 8 positions agree with TRBD1. This CDR3 region has 17 residues. V was clipped by 5 bases and J by 0 bases; unmatched bases: 12. CDR1 MDHEN and CDR2 SYDVKM come from the germline V gene. The CDR3 reads CASSPSGQVVISYEQYF. Here the CDR3 DNA reads TGTGCCAGCAGTCCTTCGGGACAGGTTGTTATCTCCTACGAGCAGTACTTC.

There are a few counts of this clone. The chain combines TRBV28 with TRBJ2-5; 9 nucleotides match TRBD1. The J call is in doubt because the DNA end fits TRBJ2-7 better. CDR1 is MDHEN, CDR2 SYDVKM, per germline. The CDR3 sequence is 19 residues long. The CDR3 DNA sequence: TGTGCCAGCAGCCCATTACCGGGACAGGGATACCCCAGGAGCTACGAGCAGTACTTC. It specifies CASSPLPGQGYPRSYEQYF.